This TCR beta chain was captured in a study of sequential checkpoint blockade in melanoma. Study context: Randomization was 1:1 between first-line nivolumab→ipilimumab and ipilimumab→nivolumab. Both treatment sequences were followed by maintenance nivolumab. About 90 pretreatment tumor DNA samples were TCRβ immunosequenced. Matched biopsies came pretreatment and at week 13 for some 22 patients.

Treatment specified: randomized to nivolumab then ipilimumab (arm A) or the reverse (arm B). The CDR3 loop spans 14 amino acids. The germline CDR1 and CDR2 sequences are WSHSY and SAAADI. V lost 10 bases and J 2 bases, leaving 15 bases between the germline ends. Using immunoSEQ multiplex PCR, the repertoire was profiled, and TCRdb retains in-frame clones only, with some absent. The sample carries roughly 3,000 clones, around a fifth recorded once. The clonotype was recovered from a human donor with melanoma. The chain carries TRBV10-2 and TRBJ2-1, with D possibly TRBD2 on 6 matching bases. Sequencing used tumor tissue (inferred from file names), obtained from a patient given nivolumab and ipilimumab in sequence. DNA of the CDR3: TGCGCCACCACGGGCGGGAAACCCTACAATGAGCAGTTCTTC. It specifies CATTGGKPYNEQFF.